The 16 T cell receptor beta chains presented below share a single source sample, sequenced in a study of T cell responses to AZD1222 COVID-19 vaccine. This table comes from immunoSEQ multiplex PCR, and its TCRdb copy is limited to in-frame clones, with some not included. The sample includes over 110,000 clones, 80% to 95% of them seen just once. Specimen: peripheral blood, collected on day 0 of AZD1222 vaccination. These receptor sequences come from an adult in good health.

This rearrangement joins TRBV4-1 to TRBJ2-1; no firm D call. Trimming stripped 2 bases from V and 5 bases from J, with 13 bases between. Germline V gene lookup returns CDR1 MGHRA and CDR2 YSYEKL. The CDR3 extends over 15 amino acids. CDR3 sequence reads: CASSQRRRSHNEQFF. For the CDR3, the DNA is TGCGCCAGCAGCCAACGACGGAGATCCCACAATGAGCAGTTCTTC.

The gene calls are TRBV5-6 and TRBJ2-2, with 10 bases that match TRBD2. Trimming cost V 7 bases and J 4 bases; bases outside gene matches: 10. The CDR3 is 16 residues long. Germline-derived CDR1 and CDR2 are SGHDT and YYEEEE. The CDR3 region has the DNA TGTGCCAGCGCGGCTAGCGGGAGATTTAGCACCGGGGAGCTGTTTTTT. Encoded protein: CASAASGRFSTGELFF.

The chain combines TRBV5-1 with TRBJ1-1; D is uncertain. The CDR3 runs to 14 residues. Germline V gene lookup returns CDR1 SGHRS and CDR2 YFSETQ. Trimming took off 5 bases at V and 1 base at J, with 12 bases between the two ends. The CDR3, as DNA: TGCGCCAGCAGTCATAAAGGCGGGAACACTGAAGCTTTCTTT. Translated, it gives CASSHKGGNTEAFF.

This chain links TRBV4-3 with TRBJ1-4; D perhaps matches TRBD1 (6 bases). Germline V gives CDR1 LGHNA, CDR2 YSLEER. Deletions cut 4 bases from V and 0 bases from J, with 24 bases between. The CDR3 length is 20 residues. The CDR3 DNA sequence: TGCGCCAGCAGCCTATACCCTCGGCAGGGGACCTTTTCAACTAATGAAAAACTGTTTTTT. Translating it yields CASSLYPRQGTFSTNEKLFF.

The chain uses TRBV28 and TRBJ1-6; weak D call: TRBD1 (6 bases). Germline V gene data show CDR1 as MDHEN and CDR2 as SYDVKM. The V and J ends lost 0 bases and 0 bases respectively, with 9 bases between them. CDR3 length: 17 residues. The CDR3 reads CASSLWDSSSYNSPLHF. CDR3 sequence (DNA): TGTGCCAGCAGTTTATGGGACAGCAGCTCCTATAATTCACCCCTCCACTTT.

V gene TRBV3-1 (or the pseudogene TRBV3-2) combines with J gene TRBJ1-4; D may be TRBD1 (5 bases). Germline lookup yields CDR1 LGHDT and CDR2 YNNKEL (reference sequence). V was trimmed by 8 bases and J by 8 bases, leaving 12 bases between them. The CDR3 is 12 amino acids. CDR3 nucleotide sequence: TGTGCCAGCGGGACCTTGAAGGAAAAACTGTTTTTT. Translating it yields CASGTLKEKLFF.

V gene TRBV3-1 (or the pseudogene TRBV3-2) combines with J gene TRBJ1-1; tentative D call: TRBD1 (6 bases). Between the trimmed V and J ends, which lost 0 bases and 6 bases, there was a span of 11 bases. The CDR3 consists of 14 residues. Germline V gene lookup returns CDR1 LGHDT and CDR2 YNNKEL (reference sequence). Here the CDR3 DNA reads TGTGCCAGCAGCCAAGATCGGGGGCGCGCTGAAGCTTTCTTT. Encoded protein: CASSQDRGRAEAFF.

DNA for the CDR3: TGTGCCTGGAGCCCCAGTTGGGGGGTCGGTCAGCCCCAGCATTTT. This gives the protein CAWSPSWGVGQPQHF. The chain joins TRBV30 to TRBJ1-5; D possibly corresponds to TRBD1 (5 bases). V lost 3 bases and J 6 bases, leaving 18 bases between the germline ends. This CDR3 region has 15 residues. CDR1 is GTSNPN and CDR2 is SVGIG in the germline V gene (reference sequence).

The rearrangement joins TRBV19 to TRBJ1-1; TRBD1 agrees at 9 bases. Germline CDR1 reads LNHDA; CDR2 reads SQIVND (reference sequence). The J segment lost 6 bases and the V segment lost 1 base, leaving 3 bases of the junction unmatched. The CDR3 has 14 amino acids. CDR3 region: CASSIGQGVPEAFF. In DNA, the CDR3 is TGTGCCAGTAGTATAGGACAGGGGGTGCCTGAAGCTTTCTTT.

The J gene is TRBJ1-5, the V gene TRBV30; no clear D gene. Germline assignment: CDR1 GTSNPN and CDR2 SVGIG (reference sequence). The CDR3 loop spans 13 amino acids. Trimming removed 2 bases from V and 0 bases from J, with 5 bases in between. The CDR3 region has the DNA TGTGCCTGGAGTCTAAGTAGCAATCAGCCCCAGCATTTT. Protein product: CAWSLSSNQPQHF.

V usage is TRBV5-1 and J usage is TRBJ2-1; 9 bases match TRBD1. With V trimmed by 3 bases and J by 6 bases, 1 base remained unmatched. The CDR3 is 13 amino acids. Germline-derived CDR1 and CDR2 are SGHRS and YFSETQ. The DNA for the CDR3 is TGCGCCAGCAGCTGGGGACAGGGCAATGAGCAGTTCTTC. Translation: CASSWGQGNEQFF.

The chain uses TRBV19 and TRBJ1-1; D is uncertain. The germline V gene has CDR1 LNHDA and CDR2 SQIVND (reference sequence). V dropped 6 bases and J dropped 1 base, with 12 bases sitting between them. CDR3 size: 14 residues. CDR3 coding DNA: TGTGCCAGTAGCCCCCACCGGGAGAACACTGAAGCTTTCTTT. It codes for CASSPHRENTEAFF.

CDR3: CASSTRTGNTEAFF. DNA of the CDR3: TGTGCCAGCAGTACCAGGACTGGGAACACTGAAGCTTTCTTT. This chain links TRBV27 with TRBJ1-1; D unclear. Germline CDR1 MNHEY, CDR2 SMNVEV (reference sequence). V was clipped by 5 bases and J by 1 base, with 11 bases between them. This CDR3 comprises 14 residues.

The V and J genes are TRBV19 and TRBJ1-1; D is possibly TRBD1 (5 bases). The V gene's germline CDR1 is LNHDA and CDR2 SQIVND (reference sequence). The CDR3 sequence is 15 residues long. V lost 5 bases, J lost 6 bases, and 19 bases lay in between. CDR3 sequence (DNA): TGTGCCAGTAGTGCCCCGGGACTCTCTACCTCTGAAGCTTTCTTT. Translation gives CASSAPGLSTSEAFF.

The V gene is TRBV5-1, the J gene TRBJ1-3; D not resolved. V shed 1 base and J shed 0 bases, with 11 bases lying between them. Germline lookup yields CDR1 SGHRS and CDR2 YFSETQ. The CDR3 spans 16 residues. The CDR3 nucleotides read TGCGCCAGCAGCTTGTACCCGAGCCTCTCTGGAAACACCATATATTTT. This encodes CASSLYPSLSGNTIYF.

This clone was seen only a few times. CDR3 protein: CASSSLQRTGENEQFF. The CDR3 nucleotides read TGTGCCAGCAGCTCCCTTCAACGGACAGGGGAAAATGAGCAGTTCTTC. The chain combines TRBV5-4 with TRBJ2-1, with TRBD1 matching over 9 bases. Germline V gene data show CDR1 as SGHNT and CDR2 as YYREEE (reference sequence). Trimming took 3 bases from V and 7 from J; bases not matched to a gene: 11. The CDR3 sequence is 16 residues long.